Sequencing of this T cell receptor (beta chain) was carried out in a study of tumor-infiltrating lymphocytes in primary liver carcinoma. Study-wide points: Bulk, unsorted sampling meant CD4+ and CD8+ repertoires went uncompared.

This clonotype was seen more than once but under ten times. The antigen is undetermined. For blood RNA, unsorted whole blood served as the source, and germline DNA was extracted too. Synthesis of TCR beta cDNA was carried out from around 540 ng total RNA with a constant-region primer. Each TCR beta library was derived from three nested multiplex PCR rounds that employed slightly modified ARM-PCR. TRBV1-TRBV30 forward primers paired with a C-beta reverse primer were used in the first two PCR rounds, which ran roughly 9 cycles each. TCRdb passed the multiplex PCR reads through MiXCR, listing each CDR3 protein once. The repertoire has 200,000 or so distinct CDR3 sequences, about two thirds of them found once; the top ten carry roughly 6.8%. The CDR3 runs 17 residues. V lost 2 bases and J lost 0, with 13 bases in between. In germline, CDR1 is MDHEN, CDR2 SYDVKM.

The clonotype was recovered from an older woman with primary liver carcinoma and hepatitis B virus infection. The V and J genes are TRBV28 and TRBJ2-2, with D perhaps TRBD1 (5 bases). Sequencing was carried out using peripheral blood. The DNA for the CDR3 is TGTGCCAGCAGTTTAACCCTGACAGCTGCGAACACCGGGGAGCTGTTTTTT. Encoded protein: CASSLTLTAANTGELFF. Filled out from reference TRBV28 and TRBJ2-2, the complete variable domain reads DVKVTQSSRYLVKRTGEKVFLECVQDMDHENMFWYRQDPGLGLRLIYFSYDVKMKEKGDIPEGYSVSREKKERFSLILESASTNQTSMYLCASSLTLTAANTGELFFGEGSRLTVL.